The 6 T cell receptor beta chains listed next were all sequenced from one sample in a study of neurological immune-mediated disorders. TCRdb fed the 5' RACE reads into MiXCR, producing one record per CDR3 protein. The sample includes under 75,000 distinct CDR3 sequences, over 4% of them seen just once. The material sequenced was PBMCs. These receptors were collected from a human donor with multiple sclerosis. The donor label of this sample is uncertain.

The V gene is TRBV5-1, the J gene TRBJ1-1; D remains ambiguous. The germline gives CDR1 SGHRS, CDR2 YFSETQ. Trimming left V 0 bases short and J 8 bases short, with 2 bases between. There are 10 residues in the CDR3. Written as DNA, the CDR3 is TGCGCCAGCAGCTTGGGAGAAGCTTTCTTT. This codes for CASSLGEAFF. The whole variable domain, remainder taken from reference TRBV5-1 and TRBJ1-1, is KAGVTQTPRYLIKTRGQQVTLSCSPISGHRSVSWYQQTPGQGLQFLFEYFSETQRNKGNFPGRFSGRQFSNSRSEMNVSTLELGDSALYLCASSLGEAFFGQGTRLTVV.

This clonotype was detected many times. The CDR3 DNA sequence: TGCGCCAGCAGCCAAGAGGGAGCGAGGGGTAGCAATCAGCCCCAGCATTTT. Its protein product is CASSQEGARGSNQPQHF. The chain recombines TRBV4-1 with TRBJ1-5, with D maybe TRBD1 (5 bases). The CDR3 loop spans 17 amino acids. CDR1 is MGHRA, CDR2 YSYEKL, per germline. The ends were cut back, 0 bases at V and 0 bases at J, with 12 bases in the middle.

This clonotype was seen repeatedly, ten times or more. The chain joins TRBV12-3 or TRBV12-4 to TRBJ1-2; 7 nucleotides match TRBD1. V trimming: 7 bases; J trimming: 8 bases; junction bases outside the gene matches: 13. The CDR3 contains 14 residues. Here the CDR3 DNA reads TGTGCCAGCAAAAAACAGGGGAGGGGCGAAGGCTACACCTTC. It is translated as CASKKQGRGEGYTF.

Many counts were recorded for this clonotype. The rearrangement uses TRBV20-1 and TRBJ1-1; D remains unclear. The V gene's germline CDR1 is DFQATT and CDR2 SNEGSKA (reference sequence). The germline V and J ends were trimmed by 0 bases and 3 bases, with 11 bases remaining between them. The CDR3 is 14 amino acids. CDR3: CSARDPGIDTEAFF. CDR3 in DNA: TGCAGTGCTAGAGATCCCGGCATTGACACTGAAGCTTTCTTT.

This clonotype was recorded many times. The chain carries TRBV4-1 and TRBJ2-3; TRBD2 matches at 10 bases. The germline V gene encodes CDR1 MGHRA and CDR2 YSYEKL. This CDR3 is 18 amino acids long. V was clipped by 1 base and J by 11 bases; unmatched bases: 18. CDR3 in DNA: TGCGCCAGCAGCCAAGTAGGGTTAGCGGGGGGCGCGACCCGAATGCAGTATTTT. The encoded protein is CASSQVGLAGGATRMQYF.

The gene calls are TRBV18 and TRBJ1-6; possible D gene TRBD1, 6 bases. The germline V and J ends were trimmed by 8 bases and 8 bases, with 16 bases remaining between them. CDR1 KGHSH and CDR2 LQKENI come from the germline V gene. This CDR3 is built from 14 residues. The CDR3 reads CASRPAGGDSPLHF. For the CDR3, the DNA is TGTGCCAGCCGTCCGGCGGGGGGCGATTCACCCCTCCACTTT. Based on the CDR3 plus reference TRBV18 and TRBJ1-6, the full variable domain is NAGVMQNPRHLVRRRGQEARLRCSPMKGHSHVYWYRQLPEEGLKFMVYLQKENIIDESGMPKERFSAEFPKEGPSILRIQQVVRGDSAAYFCASRPAGGDSPLHFGNGTRLTVT.